The clone carrying this T cell receptor beta chain was detected many times. Its target is unknown. This entry belongs to a study of blood T cells in healthy people across ages. Study results and limitations: Underestimates were what the diversity estimates from one million T cells were considered to be. PBMCs were not sorted, which prevented a conclusive comparison of naive versus antigen-experienced cells.

CDR1 SGHVS and CDR2 FNYEAQ come from the germline V gene. Trimming stripped 0 bases from V and 3 bases from J, with 0 bases between. The CDR3 loop spans 13 amino acids. A second PCR of 7 to 11 cycles used a sample-barcoded 5' primer and a J-beta primer mix. Each single sample gave us at least 2.5 million CDR3-containing paired-end reads. TCRdb itself ran the 5' RACE reads through MiXCR, one entry per CDR3 protein. This repertoire shows under 800,000 distinct CDR3 sequences, more than 20% found once; its top ten account for around 3.4%. The sequencing input was blood. The rearrangement links TRBV7-6 to TRBJ2-6; D gene uncertain. The sequence derives from a man between 65 and 79 years old in good health. In DNA, the CDR3 is TGTGCCAGCAGCTTAGCTGGGGCCAACGTCCTGACTTTC. Protein product: CASSLAGANVLTF.